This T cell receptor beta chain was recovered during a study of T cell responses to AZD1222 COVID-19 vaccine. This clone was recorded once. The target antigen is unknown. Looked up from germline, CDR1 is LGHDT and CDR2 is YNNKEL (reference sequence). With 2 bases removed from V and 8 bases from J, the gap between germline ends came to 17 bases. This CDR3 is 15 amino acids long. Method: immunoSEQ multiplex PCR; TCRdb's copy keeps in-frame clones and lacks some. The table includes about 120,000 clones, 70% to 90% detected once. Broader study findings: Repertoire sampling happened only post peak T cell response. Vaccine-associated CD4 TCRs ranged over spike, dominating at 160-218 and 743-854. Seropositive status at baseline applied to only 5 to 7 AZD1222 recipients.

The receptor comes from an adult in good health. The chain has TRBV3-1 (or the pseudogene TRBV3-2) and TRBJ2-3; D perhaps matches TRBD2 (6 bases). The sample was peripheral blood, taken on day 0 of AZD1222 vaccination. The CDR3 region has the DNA TGTGCCAGCAGCCAAACAGGAGCGGAGGGAGGTACGCAGTATTTT. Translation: CASSQTGAEGGTQYF.